This T cell receptor beta chain is from a study of CD8 T cells in ankylosing spondylitis. Germline CDR1 SGHAT, CDR2 FQDESV (reference sequence). The CDR3 has 17 residues. V lost 5 bases and J lost 4, with 20 bases in between. Whole-study findings and limits: Relatively rare in peripheral blood, disease-linked clones were also CD8+. In ankylosing spondylitis blood, a motif of roughly 8 highly homologous TCR beta variants appeared characteristic.

In making TCR beta libraries, quantitative 5'-RACE with molecular barcodes was used. TCRdb re-derived calls from the 5' RACE reads in MiXCR, one entry per CDR3 protein. The sample lists under 200,000 distinct CDR3 sequences, approximately 10% seen once, with around 29% in the top ten. With regard to this clonotype: What it binds is unknown.

The origin of this receptor is a male donor with ankylosing spondylitis or in good health (not recorded which). Sequenced sample: blood, either unsorted or a sorted T cell fraction (not recorded which). This sequence joins TRBV11-1 and TRBJ2-2; D unresolved. The CDR3 sequence is CASSPSLASSGTGELFF. CDR3 coding DNA: TGTGCCAGCAGCCCGTCCCTGGCCTCCTCAGGCACCGGGGAGCTGTTTTTT.